The 9 T cell receptor beta chains listed next were all sequenced from one sample in a study of CD8+ T cells in alopecia areata. In each case, RNA was isolated and then reverse transcribed into cDNA as the sequencing template. Data came from immunoSEQ multiplex PCR; TCRdb stores just in-frame clones and leaves some out. The data show around 60,000 clones, 46% seen once. The treatment denotes: oral pan-JAK inhibitor, 5-10 mg twice daily. The input for sequencing was CD8+ T cells sorted from blood, taken at roughly week 36, from a patient treated with tofacitinib. These receptors came from a human donor with alopecia areata.

This clone was observed a single time. For the CDR3, the DNA is TGTGCCAGCACTCCCTCGTCCGGGAATGGCTACACCTTC. This gives the protein CASTPSSGNGYTF. The gene calls are TRBV27 and TRBJ1-2; D remains unclear. V was pared by 7 bases and J by 6 bases, with 15 bases between. The germline gives CDR1 MNHEY, CDR2 SMNVEV (reference sequence). The CDR3 sequence is 13 residues long.

The rearrangement links TRBV11-2 to TRBJ2-7; no clear D gene. V was clipped by 4 bases and J by 7 bases, with 14 bases between them. This CDR3 region has 13 residues. The V gene's germline CDR1 is SGHAT and CDR2 FQNNGV. CDR3 nucleotide sequence: TGTGCCAGCAGCTCGAGTCACCTCCTGGAGCAGTACTTC. Amino acid sequence: CASSSSHLLEQYF.

V usage is TRBV13 and J usage is TRBJ2-7; D is possibly TRBD1 (5 bases). V was pared by 0 bases and J by 5 bases, with 8 bases between. Looked up from germline, CDR1 is PRHDT and CDR2 is FYEKMQ (reference sequence). The CDR3 is 13 amino acids. The CDR3: CASSLGVRDEQYF. In nucleotides, the CDR3 is TGTGCCAGCAGCTTAGGGGTCAGGGACGAGCAGTACTTC.

The CDR3 nucleotides read TGCAGCGTTGTTGGGCTAGCAGGCCTGAAATCTAGCACAGATACGCAGTATTTT. As protein: CSVVGLAGLKSSTDTQYF. The rearrangement uses TRBV29-1 and TRBJ2-3; a possible D gene is TRBD2 (5 bases). V lost 4 bases, J lost 0 bases, and 23 bases lay in between. This CDR3 is built from 18 residues. Germline CDR1 SQVTM, CDR2 ANQGSEA.

V gene TRBV7-6 combines with J gene TRBJ2-2; 15 nucleotides match TRBD2. The CDR3 sequence is 18 residues long. Per germline, CDR1 SGHVS and CDR2 FNYEAQ. Trimming removed 5 bases from V and 4 bases from J; junction bases left unmatched: 8. The CDR3 sequence: CASSRGLAGGVITGELFF. CDR3 DNA: TGTGCCAGCAGCCGGGGACTAGCGGGAGGAGTTATCACCGGGGAGCTGTTTTTT.

CDR3 nucleotide sequence: TGTGCCAGCGGCGGACTGACTCTCGAGCAGTACTTC. This gives the protein CASGGLTLEQYF. The chain is built from TRBV9 and TRBJ2-7; the D gene is possibly TRBD2 (5 bases). Germline assignment: CDR1 SGDLS and CDR2 YYNGEE. The CDR3 has 12 residues. V lost 7 bases and J lost 6, with 14 bases in between.

This sequence joins TRBV30 and TRBJ2-4; 8 nucleotides agree with TRBD1. The germline V gene has CDR1 GTSNPN and CDR2 SVGIG (reference sequence). This CDR3 is 13 amino acids long. Trimming cost V 1 base and J 10 bases; bases outside gene matches: 6. CDR3 nucleotide sequence: TGTGCCTGGAGTGCAGGGGGCGGTAAGATTCAGTACTTC. Encoded protein: CAWSAGGGKIQYF.

This clone was seen more than once but under ten times. The V call is TRBV7-9, the J call TRBJ1-1; D is perhaps TRBD1 (5 bases). Looked up from germline, CDR1 is SEHNR and CDR2 is FQNEAQ (reference sequence). This CDR3 is 14 amino acids long. Between the trimmed V and J ends, which lost 0 bases and 4 bases, there was a span of 9 bases. CDR3 loop: CASSLARRGTEAFF. In nucleotides, the CDR3 is TGTGCCAGCAGCTTAGCGAGAAGGGGCACTGAAGCTTTCTTT.

This sequence joins TRBV6-4 and TRBJ2-1; no clear D gene. Per germline, CDR1 MRHNA and CDR2 SNTAGT. This CDR3 contains 13 residues. V dropped 4 bases and J dropped 5 bases, with 9 bases sitting between them. The CDR3 loop reads CASSAGANNEQFF. Here the CDR3 DNA reads TGTGCCAGCAGTGCCGGTGCCAACAATGAGCAGTTCTTC.